The T cell receptor (beta chain) described here comes from a study of blood T cell repertoires in COVID-19. Trimming at V came to 1 base and at J to 6 bases, leaving 4 bases not matched to a gene. Germline CDR1 LNHDA, CDR2 SQIVND (reference sequence). This CDR3 contains 14 residues. Sequenced by immunoSEQ multiplex PCR; TCRdb stores in-frame clones only, minus some. The sample has some 30,000 clones; approximately 84% are singletons. The chain has TRBV19 and TRBJ2-3, with 7 bases fitting TRBD2. This TCR was sampled from a man at least 80 years old with active COVID-19. What was sequenced was peripheral blood. CDR3 nucleotide sequence: TGTGCCAGTAGTATAGTCGGGGGGAGGGATACGCAGTATTTT. Protein product: CASSIVGGRDTQYF.